These 8 T cell receptor beta chains were all obtained from the same sample, sequenced in a study of blood T cell repertoires in COVID-19 (dated by TCRdb to about 2020). The library came from the immunoSEQ multiplex PCR assay. TCRdb took over this immuneACCESS table, retaining in-frame rearrangements with V and J assigned. Such tables are incomplete; in checked studies, under half of the missing clones stem from an unresolved V gene, and the remainder is unexplained. Counted in this sample were roughly 99,000 clones; about 90% of them appeared once. More than 0.9% of the sample goes to the ten largest clones. Sequences were obtained from peripheral blood. Source of these receptors: a woman aged 25 to 45 with acute or convalescent COVID-19.

This clone was counted only a few times. The rearrangement uses TRBV2 and TRBJ2-5; D is ambiguous. Trimming shortened V by 1 base and J by 9 bases, and 9 bases separated the two germline ends. The CDR3 sequence is 12 residues long. Germline-derived CDR1 and CDR2 are SNHLY and FYNNEI. CDR3 sequence: CASSEELQSQYF. CDR3 in DNA: TGTGCCAGCAGTGAAGAGCTACAGTCCCAGTACTTC.

Here the CDR3 DNA reads TGTGCCAGCAGTCGTATCTGGGGGGGGAGCTATGGCTACACCTTC. Translation gives CASSRIWGGSYGYTF. The chain links TRBV28 to TRBJ1-2; D is perhaps TRBD1 (5 bases). The germline CDR1 and CDR2 sequences are MDHEN and SYDVKM. The CDR3 runs 15 residues. The germline V and J ends were trimmed by 5 bases and 4 bases, with 17 bases remaining between them.

This clone was detected only a few times. This chain connects TRBV14 to TRBJ1-6; 8 nucleotides align to TRBD1. The CDR3 spans 16 residues. The germline V gene has CDR1 SGHDN and CDR2 FVKESK. V lost 4 bases to trimming and J lost 2 bases; unmatched junction nucleotides: 4. CDR3 amino acids: CASSPTGVPYNSPLHF. CDR3 DNA sequence: TGTGCCAGCAGCCCGACAGGGGTACCCTATAATTCACCCCTCCACTTT. The full variable domain, in which reference TRBV14 and TRBJ1-6 provide the parts outside the CDR3, is EAGVTQFPSHSVIEKGQTVTLRCDPISGHDNLYWYRRVMGKEIKFLLHFVKESKQDESGMPNNRFLAERTGGTYSTLKVQPAELEDSGVYFCASSPTGVPYNSPLHFGNGTRLTVT.

The genes are TRBV6-5 and TRBJ2-1; D not certain. The CDR3 runs to 13 residues. Germline CDR1 reads MNHEY; CDR2 reads SVGAGI. The V gene lost 5 bases and the J gene lost 7 bases, with 12 bases spanning the gap. CDR3 DNA: TGTGCCAGCAGTAACCTCCCCCAGAATGAGCAGTTCTTC. Protein product: CASSNLPQNEQFF.

The V and J genes are TRBV18 and TRBJ2-3; 7 nucleotides align to TRBD2. Germline lookup yields CDR1 KGHSH and CDR2 LQKENI. This CDR3 is built from 19 residues. V lost 1 base to trimming and J lost 4 bases; unmatched junction nucleotides: 17. CDR3 nucleotides: TGTGCCAGCTCACCACTCCCACGACGGGGCGGGAGTTCGGCAGATACGCAGTATTTT. Translating it yields CASSPLPRRGGSSADTQYF.

This chain joins TRBV30 and TRBJ1-6, with TRBD1 identical over 7 bases. The V gene's germline CDR1 is GTSNPN and CDR2 SVGIG (reference sequence). This CDR3 contains 13 residues. The junction had 0 bases not matched to a gene; V was cut back by 3 bases and J by 4 bases. The DNA for the CDR3 is TGTGCCTGGAGACAGGGGTATAATTCACCCCTCCACTTT. It specifies CAWRQGYNSPLHF.

As for this clone: At one of its ends the junction is not consistent with the germline gene, which may arise from a read error. The chain joins TRBV5-6 to TRBJ1-2, with TRBD1 as a possible D gene (6 bases). The CDR3 contains 16 residues. Germline loops: CDR1 SGHDT, CDR2 YYEEEE. The CDR3 region is CASSQSTSNGTPDLAF. The CDR3 DNA reads TGTGCCAGCAGCCAATCTACTTCGAACGGGACACCCGATCTGGCCTTC.

The V call is TRBV10-3, the J call TRBJ1-2; perhaps TRBD1 as D (5 bases). Trimming removed 9 bases at V and 0 bases at J, with 17 bases between. CDR3 length: 15 amino acids. Germline CDR1 reads ENHRY; CDR2 reads SYGVKD. As DNA, the CDR3 is TGTGCCATATCGGGAGGGGAGAGCGCTAACTATGGCTACACCTTC. This encodes CAISGGESANYGYTF.